These 18 T cell receptor beta chains came from one sample sequenced in a study of regulatory T cells in long-lasting Graves disease. Time point: newly diagnosed GD, antithyroid drugs for less than 3 months. Construction of the TCR library relied on RNA isolated from PBMCs. Construction of TCR beta libraries relied on iRepertoire HTBI primers and on Arm-PCR targeting CDR3 regions. TCRdb reprocessed the multiplex PCR reads with MiXCR, giving one entry per CDR3 protein. Of a few hundred thousand distinct CDR3 sequences in the sample, 15% to 20% were seen once. These data were also filed under a second study, of T cells in Graves' hyperthyroidism and ophthalmopathy.

The specimen was peripheral blood mononuclear cells (PBMCs), collected at new diagnosis, from a patient treated with antithyroid drugs. These receptors were taken from a woman between 18 and 29 years old with Graves disease.

CDR3 region: CASSQVGGRQGSNQPQHF. CDR3 coding DNA: TGTGCCAGCAGCCAAGTTGGGGGTCGGCAGGGTAGCAATCAGCCCCAGCATTTT. The chain combines TRBV4-2 with TRBJ1-5; tentatively, D is TRBD1 (5 bases). CDR1 and CDR2 (germline): LGHNA, YNFKEQ. There are 18 residues in the CDR3. Trimming removed 1 base at V and 0 bases at J, with 16 bases between.

This clonotype was recorded many times. This chain connects TRBV6-1 to TRBJ1-4; perhaps TRBD1 as D (6 bases). The CDR3 contains 15 residues. The ends were cut back, 7 bases at V and 4 bases at J, with 16 bases in the middle. CDR1 is MNHNS and CDR2 is SASEGT in the germline V gene. The CDR3 protein is CASTPSRDNNEKLFF. In DNA, the CDR3 is TGTGCCAGCACCCCCTCCCGGGACAATAATGAAAAACTGTTTTTT.

At least ten counts were recorded for this clonotype. The chain carries TRBV14 and TRBJ2-5; D might be TRBD2 (6 bases). The CDR3 consists of 14 residues. Trimming removed 5 bases at V and 5 bases at J, with 15 bases between. Per the germline V gene, CDR1 is SGHDN and CDR2 is FVKESK. Here the CDR3 DNA reads TGTGCCAGCAGCGACGGCGGAGGGGAGGAGACCCAGTACTTC. Translated, it gives CASSDGGGEETQYF.

In its sample, this clonotype was seen many times. The J gene is TRBJ2-1, the V gene TRBV27; 7 bases line up with TRBD1. Per germline, CDR1 MNHEY and CDR2 SMNVEV (reference sequence). The trim removed 0 bases at V and 2 bases at J, leaving 13 bases unmatched. CDR3 length: 19 residues. The chain's CDR3 is CASSLSLTPGQRTYNEQFF. The CDR3, as DNA: TGTGCCAGCAGTTTATCCCTAACACCGGGACAGAGGACCTACAATGAGCAGTTCTTC.

This clonotype was counted ten times or more. J is TRBJ2-3 and V is TRBV30; D unresolved. In germline, CDR1 is GTSNPN, CDR2 SVGIG (reference sequence). V was shortened by 8 bases and J by 2 bases, with 14 bases between the two germline ends. The CDR3 is made up of 13 amino acids. The CDR3 reads CAASLGYTDTQYF. The CDR3 DNA reads as TGTGCCGCTTCTTTGGGGTACACAGATACGCAGTATTTT.

This clonotype came up many times. V gene TRBV20-1 combines with J gene TRBJ2-1; no definite D call. Germline V gene lookup returns CDR1 DFQATT and CDR2 SNEGSKA (reference sequence). CDR3 size: 16 residues. V lost 1 base, J lost 2 bases, and 15 bases lay in between. CDR3 in amino acids: CSARGVTEKAYNEQFF. In DNA form, the CDR3 reads TGCAGTGCTAGAGGCGTAACGGAAAAAGCCTACAATGAGCAGTTCTTC.

This clonotype was found many times. CDR3 DNA sequence: TGTGCCAGCACCCCGGGCCAGGACGAGCAGTACTTC. It encodes CASTPGQDEQYF. V and J are TRBV11-2 and TRBJ2-7; D unclear. Trimming removed 7 bases at V and 5 bases at J, with 12 bases between. Germline V gene lookup returns CDR1 SGHAT and CDR2 FQNNGV. The CDR3 contains 12 residues.

This clonotype was detected ten times or more. The genes are TRBV4-1 and TRBJ2-2; 8 bases fit TRBD2. Unmatched junction bases numbered 6, after V lost 3 bases and J lost 0 bases. CDR1 and CDR2 (germline): MGHRA, YSYEKL. The CDR3 runs to 17 residues. This CDR3 reads CASSQRLASANTGELFF. In DNA form, the CDR3 reads TGCGCCAGCAGCCAGAGACTAGCGTCCGCGAACACCGGGGAGCTGTTTTTT.

In its sample, this clonotype was seen a few times. The chain joins TRBV5-1 to TRBJ2-3, with D tentatively TRBD1 or TRBD2 (6 bases each). CDR1 and CDR2 (germline): SGHRS, YFSETQ. The CDR3 is 15 residues long. The germline V and J ends were trimmed by 0 bases and 1 base, with 9 bases remaining between them. CDR3 nucleotides: TGCGCCAGCAGCTTGGGGGGGGCCGGCACAGATACGCAGTATTTT. As protein: CASSLGGAGTDTQYF.

This clonotype occurred many times. The V and J genes are TRBV2 and TRBJ2-3, with 8 bases identical to TRBD1. V shed 7 bases and J 9 bases; nucleotides not matched to a gene: 6. Looked up from germline, CDR1 is SNHLY and CDR2 is FYNNEI. The CDR3 consists of 12 residues. The CDR3 DNA reads as TGTGCCAGCATAAACCGACAGGGGACGCAGTATTTT. Its translation: CASINRQGTQYF.

There are many counts of this clonotype. This chain uses TRBV12-3 or TRBV12-4 with TRBJ2-3, with D perhaps TRBD2 (6 bases). The germline V and J ends were trimmed by 6 bases and 2 bases, with 9 bases remaining between them. This CDR3 has 13 residues. CDR3 nucleotide sequence: TGTGCCAGCAGGGACTACTTCACAGATACGCAGTATTTT. It codes for CASRDYFTDTQYF.

This clonotype has just a few counts. The chain uses TRBV6-1 and TRBJ1-5; TRBD1 might be the D (5 bases). The CDR3 spans 16 residues. Trimming removed 2 bases at V and 5 bases at J, with 16 bases between. Germline CDR1 reads MNHNS; CDR2 reads SASEGT. The CDR3: CASSERQTGFHQPQHF. The CDR3 region has the DNA TGTGCCAGCAGTGAACGACAGACCGGCTTCCATCAGCCCCAGCATTTT.

The chain links TRBV6-2 or TRBV6-3 to TRBJ1-3; 7 bases line up with TRBD1. The CDR3 has 15 amino acids. The germline V gene has CDR1 MNHEY and CDR2 SVGEGT. V dropped 5 bases and J dropped 0; count of bases not matched to a gene: 4. CDR3 residues: CASSEGQTSGNTIYF. CDR3 sequence (DNA): TGTGCCAGCAGTGAGGGACAGACCTCTGGAAACACCATATATTTT.

The table lists this clonotype with many counts. The chain has TRBV3-1 and TRBJ1-1; 7 bases fit TRBD1. Germline trimming cut 4 bases from V and 10 bases from J; bases unmatched to any gene: 15. Germline lookup yields CDR1 LGHDT and CDR2 YNNKEL (reference sequence). This CDR3 region has 15 residues. The CDR3 loop is CASSPPGQSHPGAFF. CDR3 in DNA: TGTGCCAGCAGCCCGCCGGGACAGAGCCACCCGGGAGCTTTCTTT.

In this sample, this clonotype turned up a few times. This chain joins TRBV4-2 and TRBJ2-5, with TRBD2 identical over 10 bases. The CDR3 sequence is 14 residues long. The trim removed 3 bases at V and 5 bases at J, leaving 3 bases unmatched. Per germline, CDR1 LGHNA and CDR2 YNFKEQ. The CDR3 is CASSHSGGTETQYF. CDR3 DNA: TGTGCCAGCAGCCATAGCGGGGGGACGGAGACCCAGTACTTC.

The chain couples TRBV6-2 or TRBV6-3 to TRBJ2-3, with 13 bases fitting TRBD2. This CDR3 contains 19 residues. Germline trimming cut 2 bases from V and 3 bases from J; bases unmatched to any gene: 11. The V gene's germline CDR1 is MNHEY and CDR2 SVGEGT. In nucleotides, the CDR3 is TGTGCCAGCAGTTACGCACTAGCGGGGGGGACCAGGAGAACAGATACGCAGTATTTT. This sequence encodes CASSYALAGGTRRTDTQYF.

This clonotype was found a few times. This chain connects TRBV5-5 to TRBJ1-2; D unclear. V shed 1 base and J shed 7 bases, with 11 bases lying between them. The CDR3 covers 13 residues. Germline CDR1 is SGHKS and CDR2 is YYEKEE (reference sequence). In DNA form, the CDR3 reads TGTGCCAGCAGCTTGTTAGGGTTGGGTGGCTACACCTTC. Protein: CASSLLGLGGYTF.

Only a few counts were recorded for this clonotype. The chain uses TRBV10-3 and TRBJ1-2; D is uncertain. Trimming left V 3 bases short and J 4 bases short, with 9 bases between. The germline V gene encodes CDR1 ENHRY and CDR2 SYGVKD. The CDR3 contains 13 residues. The chain's CDR3 is CAISDKTFYGYTF. The CDR3 coding sequence is TGTGCCATCAGTGATAAGACTTTCTATGGCTACACCTTC.